The entry that follows covers one T cell receptor beta chain sequence. The target antigen is unknown. The sample belongs to a study of shared clonotypes between healthy human individuals. At a deep level, the assay was run. Template for every sorted-subset replicate PCR totaled 150 to 250 ng DNA, around 33,000 T cell genomes. The protocol was immunoSEQ multiplex PCR, while the TCRdb copy is restricted to in-frame clones and leaves out a portion. The data show 1,500,000 or so clones, more than 95% seen once. Whole-study results and caveats: A reduction in generation probabilities was seen for non-shared clonotypes relative to those shared by all four donors. Estimated richness was generally greater in naive than memory subsets.

The CDR3 sequence is 19 residues long. The ends lost 5 bases at V and 0 bases at J; junction bases unmatched: 18. Germline values: CDR1 SNHLY, CDR2 FYNNEI. The TCR sequence derives from a man younger than 40 in good health. Source material: naive CD4+ T cells sorted from blood. Subset: CD45RA+ positively selected. This rearrangement joins TRBV2 to TRBJ2-7; 8 bases are a match to TRBD2. DNA for the CDR3: TGTGCCAGCAGTCCACCTCCAGGGGTAGCGGGACAAAGCTCCTACGAGCAGTACTTC. Translated, it gives CASSPPPGVAGQSSYEQYF. Drawing the rest from reference TRBV2 and TRBJ2-7, the complete variable domain is EPEVTQTPSHQVTQMGQEVILRCVPISNHLYFYWYRQILGQKVEFLVSFYNNEISEKSEIFDDQFSVERPDGSNFTLKIRSTKLEDSAMYFCASSPPPGVAGQSSYEQYFGPGTRLTVT.